The sequence of this T cell receptor beta chain was determined in a study of blood T cell repertoires in COVID-19. Data came from immunoSEQ multiplex PCR; TCRdb stores just in-frame clones and leaves some out. The sample consists of 200,000 or so clones, around four fifths of them appearing once. The germline V gene encodes CDR1 LGHDT and CDR2 YNNKEL (reference sequence). The J segment lost 5 bases and the V segment lost 3 bases, leaving 7 bases of the junction unmatched. This CDR3 contains 16 residues. What was sequenced was peripheral blood. The TCR comes from a woman aged 25 to 39 with acute or convalescent COVID-19. The chain employs TRBV3-1 (or the pseudogene TRBV3-2) and TRBJ2-3; 11 bases are a match to TRBD2. Written as DNA, the CDR3 is TGTGCCAGCAGCCATTCACTAGCGGGGGAGATAGATACGCAGTATTTT. Translation gives CASSHSLAGEIDTQYF.